The 25 T cell receptor beta chains given below trace back to one sample, sequenced in a study of CD8 T cells in Susac syndrome. With random hexamers, reverse transcription was performed on roughly 0.5 to 1 ug of RNA. TCRdb independently ran MiXCR on the immunoSEQ multiplex PCR reads; one entry per CDR3 protein. Here the sample spans 100,000 to 150,000 distinct CDR3 sequences, 96% being singletons. The sequencing input was CD4+ T cells from PBMCs. Receptor source: a human donor with Susac syndrome.

The V gene is TRBV20-1, the J gene TRBJ1-4, with D tentatively TRBD1 (5 bases). Trimming took off 3 bases at V and 6 bases at J, with 11 bases between the two ends. The germline CDR1 and CDR2 sequences are DFQATT and SNEGSKA (reference sequence). The CDR3 covers 13 residues. The CDR3 sequence is CSASSGGHEKLFF. CDR3 coding DNA: TGCAGTGCTAGTTCCGGGGGACATGAAAAACTGTTTTTT.

The chain employs TRBV30 and TRBJ2-3; 9 positions agree with TRBD2. Germline CDR1 is GTSNPN and CDR2 is SVGIG (reference sequence). There are 15 residues in the CDR3. V lost 4 bases, J lost 2 bases, and 7 bases stayed unmatched. For the CDR3, the DNA is TGTGCCTGGAAAAGAGGACTAGCGAACACAGATACGCAGTATTTT. Protein product: CAWKRGLANTDTQYF.

This chain connects TRBV25-1 to TRBJ2-5; 8 nucleotides match TRBD1. V was pared by 7 bases and J by 1 base, with 5 bases of the junction left unmatched. The CDR3 extends over 14 amino acids. The germline CDR1 and CDR2 sequences are MGHDK and SYGVNS. DNA for the CDR3: TGTGCCAGCACCAGAACAGGGGGCCAAGAGACCCAGTACTTC. This sequence encodes CASTRTGGQETQYF.

This sequence joins TRBV29-1 and TRBJ1-1; 9 bases map to TRBD1. The CDR3 has 14 residues. V gave up 7 bases and J gave up 1 base; unmatched junction bases: 7. Germline V gene sequence: CDR1 SQVTM, CDR2 ANQGSEA. The CDR3 bases are TGCAGCGGACGGACAGGGGCTCGGAACACTGAAGCTTTCTTT. Its protein is CSGRTGARNTEAFF.

CDR3 residues: CASSPPTGWETQYF. The CDR3 coding sequence is TGTGCCAGCTCACCACCGACAGGGTGGGAGACCCAGTACTTC. The J gene is TRBJ2-5, the V gene TRBV18, with 7 bases lining up with TRBD1. After removal of 0 bases from V and 5 bases from J, the junction contained 3 bases not matched to a gene. CDR3 size: 14 residues. CDR1 is KGHSH, CDR2 LQKENI, per germline.

This sequence joins TRBV6-2 or TRBV6-3 and TRBJ2-1, with 10 bases identical to TRBD2. Per germline, CDR1 MNHEY and CDR2 SVGEGT. The CDR3 is made up of 17 amino acids. The trim removed 5 bases at V and 4 bases at J, leaving 11 bases unmatched. The chain's CDR3 is CASSRRGLADKYNEQFF. The CDR3 bases are TGTGCCAGCAGTCGCCGCGGACTAGCGGACAAGTACAATGAGCAGTTCTTC.

V gene TRBV9 combines with J gene TRBJ2-3; 8 bases align to TRBD2. This CDR3 has 16 residues. The V gene end was trimmed by 3 bases and the J gene end by 5 bases; junction bases not matched to a gene: 11. From germline, CDR1 is SGDLS and CDR2 YYNGEE. CDR3 protein: CASSGTGTRVVDTQYF. CDR3 bases: TGTGCCAGCAGCGGCACCGGGACTAGGGTAGTAGATACGCAGTATTTT.

The genes are TRBV20-1 and TRBJ2-7; TRBD1 or TRBD2 may be the D gene (5 bases each). This CDR3 is built from 13 residues. The germline V gene encodes CDR1 DFQATT and CDR2 SNEGSKA (reference sequence). Trimming removed 5 bases from V and 0 bases from J, with 11 bases in between. CDR3 protein: CSAGDGFSYEQYF. For the CDR3, the DNA is TGCAGTGCTGGGGACGGCTTCTCCTACGAGCAGTACTTC.

The rearrangement joins TRBV28 to TRBJ2-1; 12 nucleotides align to TRBD2. The V and J ends lost 3 bases and 12 bases, in that order; junction bases with no gene match: 3. The CDR3 extends over 13 amino acids. Germline V gene sequence: CDR1 MDHEN, CDR2 SYDVKM. CDR3 sequence: CASSFGLAGRQFF. For the CDR3, the DNA is TGTGCCAGCAGTTTTGGACTAGCGGGACGGCAGTTCTTC.

The V and J genes are TRBV15 and TRBJ2-5, with D possibly TRBD2 on 6 matching bases. V was trimmed by 5 bases and J by 2 bases, leaving 12 bases between them. This CDR3 region has 14 residues. Germline V gives CDR1 LNHNV, CDR2 YYDKDF (reference sequence). Written as DNA, the CDR3 is TGTGCCACCAGCCCCGGACTATATCAAGAGACCCAGTACTTC. Amino acids: CATSPGLYQETQYF.

The chain employs TRBV19 and TRBJ2-1; D is perhaps TRBD1 or TRBD2 (5 bases each). Trimming left V 6 bases short and J 1 base short, with 16 bases between. CDR1 LNHDA and CDR2 SQIVND come from the germline V gene (reference sequence). The CDR3 covers 16 residues. In nucleotides, the CDR3 is TGTGCCAGTAGGGGGGTTAGCCAACGGTCCTACAATGAGCAGTTCTTC. Translated: CASRGVSQRSYNEQFF.

The gene calls are TRBV4-3 and TRBJ2-2, with no clear D. The CDR3 contains 16 residues. Between the trimmed V and J ends, which lost 1 base and 2 bases, there was a span of 11 bases. Germline V gene lookup returns CDR1 LGHNA and CDR2 YSLEER. For the CDR3, the DNA is TGCGCCAGCAGCCAAGCGGTAGCAGGAAACACCGGGGAGCTGTTTTTT. Amino acid sequence: CASSQAVAGNTGELFF.

This chain uses TRBV29-1 with TRBJ1-5; weak D call: TRBD1 (5 bases). The CDR3 spans 17 residues. Germline CDR1 SQVTM, CDR2 ANQGSEA. The germline V and J ends were trimmed by 5 bases and 0 bases, with 20 bases remaining between them. The CDR3 DNA reads as TGCAGCGTTAAAGGAGGGGACGGAAACCTTAGCAATCAGCCCCAGCATTTT. This encodes CSVKGGDGNLSNQPQHF. Based on the CDR3 plus reference TRBV29-1 and TRBJ1-5, the full variable domain is SAVISQKPSRDICQRGTSLTIQCQVDSQVTMMFWYRQQPGQSLTLIATANQGSEATYESGFVIDKFPISRPNLTFSTLTVSNMSPEDSSIYLCSVKGGDGNLSNQPQHFGDGTRLSIL.

V and J are TRBV15 and TRBJ1-5; D perhaps matches TRBD1 (5 bases). Per the germline V gene, CDR1 is LNHNV and CDR2 is YYDKDF (reference sequence). This CDR3 is 13 amino acids long. V lost 5 bases to trimming and J lost 3 bases, with 8 bases between them. This CDR3 reads CATSQGLNQPQHF. In DNA, the CDR3 is TGTGCCACCAGCCAGGGCCTCAATCAGCCCCAGCATTTT.

The chain employs TRBV11-2 and TRBJ2-7, with TRBD1 identical over 7 bases. The germline gives CDR1 SGHAT, CDR2 FQNNGV. V gave up 5 bases and J gave up 2 bases; unmatched junction bases: 9. This CDR3 contains 15 residues. The CDR3 DNA reads TGTGCCAGCAGCCCCCGAGGGACAGAGACCTACGAGCAGTACTTC. This codes for CASSPRGTETYEQYF.

The chain employs TRBV9 and TRBJ1-4; D is perhaps TRBD1 (5 bases). V lost 0 bases to trimming and J lost 7 bases, with 13 bases between them. The CDR3 length is 15 residues. CDR1 and CDR2 (germline): SGDLS, YYNGEE. The CDR3 is CASSVGAGQVEKLFF. The CDR3 region has the DNA TGTGCCAGCAGCGTAGGGGCAGGGCAGGTTGAAAAACTGTTTTTT. Full variable domain (outside the CDR3, taken from reference TRBV9 and TRBJ1-4): DSGVTQTPKHLITATGQRVTLRCSPRSGDLSVYWYQQSLDQGLQFLIQYYNGEERAKGNILERFSAQQFPDLHSELNLSSLELGDSALYFCASSVGAGQVEKLFFGSGTQLSVL.

This clonotype was recorded only once. CDR3 sequence: CASSPIGWTSLPDTQYF. Here the CDR3 DNA reads TGTGCCAGCAGCCCAATAGGTTGGACTAGCCTTCCGGATACGCAGTATTTT. The rearrangement joins TRBV9 to TRBJ2-3; 8 nucleotides agree with TRBD2. The V gene's germline CDR1 is SGDLS and CDR2 YYNGEE. Trimming cost V 4 bases and J 6 bases; bases outside gene matches: 16. The CDR3 covers 17 residues. The variable domain in full, completed from reference TRBV9 and TRBJ2-3, reads DSGVTQTPKHLITATGQRVTLRCSPRSGDLSVYWYQQSLDQGLQFLIQYYNGEERAKGNILERFSAQQFPDLHSELNLSSLELGDSALYFCASSPIGWTSLPDTQYFGPGTRLTVL.

This chain joins TRBV29-1 and TRBJ1-1; no clear D. Trimming removed 8 bases at V and 4 bases at J, with 14 bases between. In germline, CDR1 is SQVTM, CDR2 ANQGSEA. The CDR3 is made up of 12 amino acids. CDR3: CSSTSEPTEAFF. In DNA form, the CDR3 reads TGCAGCTCTACGTCAGAACCCACTGAAGCTTTCTTT.

This chain joins TRBV5-1 and TRBJ2-1; 9 bases fit TRBD2. The CDR3 consists of 15 residues. Trimming cost V 0 bases and J 9 bases; bases outside gene matches: 7. Germline CDR1 SGHRS, CDR2 YFSETQ. DNA for the CDR3: TGCGCCAGCAGCTTGGTTCTAGCGGGAAGGGGTGAGCAGTTCTTC. Translation gives CASSLVLAGRGEQFF.

The chain joins TRBV2 to TRBJ1-2; D gene unclear. V lost 7 bases and J lost 5, with 11 bases in between. The germline gives CDR1 SNHLY, CDR2 FYNNEI. There are 12 residues in the CDR3. This CDR3 reads CASTESVYGYTF. The CDR3, as DNA: TGTGCCAGCACTGAGAGCGTTTATGGCTACACCTTC.

This chain uses TRBV14 with TRBJ1-2, with TRBD1 identical over 7 bases. V lost 3 bases, J lost 5 bases, and 9 bases stayed unmatched. Germline-derived CDR1 and CDR2 are SGHDN and FVKESK. The CDR3 length is 15 residues. The CDR3 loop is CASSQPGTAVYGYTF. The DNA for the CDR3 is TGTGCCAGCAGCCAGCCAGGGACAGCGGTTTATGGCTACACCTTC.

This chain connects TRBV12-3 or TRBV12-4 to TRBJ2-7; a possible D gene is TRBD2 (5 bases). The CDR3 loop spans 12 amino acids. With 5 bases removed from V and 1 base from J, the gap between germline ends came to 6 bases. CDR3 coding DNA: TGTGCCAGCAGTCGGACTTCCTACGAGCAGTACTTC. Translated: CASSRTSYEQYF.

The chain carries TRBV30 and TRBJ2-7; 16 nucleotides agree with TRBD2. Trimming removed 3 bases from V and 11 bases from J; junction bases left unmatched: 10. Germline CDR1 and CDR2: GTSNPN and SVGIG (reference sequence). The CDR3 length is 15 residues. The CDR3: CAWSAAGLAGGREYF. The CDR3 coding sequence is TGTGCCTGGAGCGCTGCGGGACTAGCGGGAGGGCGAGAGTACTTC.

The V and J genes are TRBV5-1 and TRBJ2-7; D ambiguous. The CDR3 spans 14 residues. CDR1 SGHRS and CDR2 YFSETQ come from the germline V gene. Trimming pared 0 bases from V and 4 bases from J, leaving 11 bases between. The CDR3 is CASSLEGRTYEQYF. The DNA of the CDR3 is TGCGCCAGCAGCTTGGAAGGCAGAACTTACGAGCAGTACTTC.

The chain joins TRBV6-2 or TRBV6-3 to TRBJ1-5; TRBD1 might be the D (6 bases). Trimming took off 8 bases at V and 6 bases at J, with 11 bases between the two ends. The CDR3 extends over 12 amino acids. CDR1 is MNHEY and CDR2 is SVGEGT in the germline V gene. The CDR3 sequence: CASHTGSQPQHF. In nucleotides, the CDR3 is TGTGCCAGCCACACAGGGTCTCAGCCCCAGCATTTT.